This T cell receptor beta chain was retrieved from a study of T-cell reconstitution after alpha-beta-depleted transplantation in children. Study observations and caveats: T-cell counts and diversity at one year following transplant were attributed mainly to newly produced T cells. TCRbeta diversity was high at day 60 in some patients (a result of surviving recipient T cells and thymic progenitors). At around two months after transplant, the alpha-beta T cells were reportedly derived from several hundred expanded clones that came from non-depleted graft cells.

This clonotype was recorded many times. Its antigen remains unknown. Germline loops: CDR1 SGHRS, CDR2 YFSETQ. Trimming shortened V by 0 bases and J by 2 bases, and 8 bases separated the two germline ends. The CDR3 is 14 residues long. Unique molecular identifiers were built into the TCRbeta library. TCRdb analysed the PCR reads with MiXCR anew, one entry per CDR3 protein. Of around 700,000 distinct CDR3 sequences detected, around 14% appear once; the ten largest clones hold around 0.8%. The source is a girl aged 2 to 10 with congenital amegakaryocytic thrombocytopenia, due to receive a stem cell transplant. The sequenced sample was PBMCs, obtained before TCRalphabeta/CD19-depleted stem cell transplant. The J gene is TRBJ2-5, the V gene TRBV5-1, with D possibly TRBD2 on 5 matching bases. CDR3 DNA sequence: TGCGCCAGCAGCTTGGGTCCGGGACAAGAGACCCAGTACTTC. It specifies CASSLGPGQETQYF.